These 24 T cell receptor beta chains were sequenced from one sample in a study of blood T cell repertoires in COVID-19 (TCRdb year 2020). Preparation of the library involved the immunoSEQ multiplex PCR assay. TCRdb carries this immuneACCESS record with in-frame sequences only. Its versions omit some clonotypes, under half of them owing to an unresolved V gene in the studies checked, with the rest unexplained. For this sample the table gives about 120,000 clones, of which about 85% were detected only once. The ten largest account for 25% to 30% of the sample. The sequenced sample was peripheral blood. All receptors derive from an elderly woman with acute or convalescent COVID-19.

V is TRBV6-6 and J is TRBJ1-2, with a possible D match to TRBD1 (5 bases). V lost 4 bases and J 5 bases, leaving 11 bases between the germline ends. Per germline, CDR1 MNHNY and CDR2 SVGAGI (reference sequence). The CDR3 covers 13 residues. CDR3 sequence reads: CASSSGTFYGYTF. DNA of the CDR3: TGTGCCAGCAGTTCCGGGACTTTTTATGGCTACACCTTC.

This clone has a single count. This chain joins TRBV9 and TRBJ2-2; D not certain. Germline V gene data show CDR1 as SGDLS and CDR2 as YYNGEE. Trimming stripped 0 bases from V and 5 bases from J, with 5 bases between. The CDR3 loop spans 13 amino acids. CDR3 sequence: CASSVASTGELFF. The CDR3 DNA follows: TGTGCCAGCAGCGTAGCTTCTACCGGGGAGCTGTTTTTT.

The chain is built from TRBV12-3 or TRBV12-4 and TRBJ1-2, with a possible D match to TRBD1 (5 bases). Trimming pared 11 bases from V and 5 bases from J, leaving 15 bases between. The CDR3 is 12 amino acids. CDR3 bases: TGTGCCTCCGCCGGCAGGGTATATGGCTACACCTTC. It yields the protein CASAGRVYGYTF.

This chain uses TRBV14 with TRBJ1-6, with D unresolved. V lost 0 bases and J lost 9, with 12 bases in between. Germline V gene lookup returns CDR1 SGHDN and CDR2 FVKESK. The CDR3 consists of 15 residues. As DNA, the CDR3 is TGTGCCAGCAGCCAAGATCTTTCACCCGGTTCACCCCTCCACTTT. This sequence encodes CASSQDLSPGSPLHF.

This chain links TRBV6-5 with TRBJ1-1; TRBD1 is a possible D gene (5 bases). This CDR3 is built from 11 residues. The germline V gene has CDR1 MNHEY and CDR2 SVGAGI. V shed 6 bases and J shed 11 bases, with 13 bases lying between them. The DNA of the CDR3 is TGTGCCAGCAGGGATGGGGGGAGCGCTTTCTTT. It translates to CASRDGGSAFF.

The J gene is TRBJ2-1, the V gene TRBV6-5, with D unclear. V was clipped by 6 bases and J by 3 bases, with 3 bases between them. The V gene's germline CDR1 is MNHEY and CDR2 SVGAGI. The CDR3 covers 11 residues. The CDR3 DNA follows: TGTGCCAGCAGGAGCTACAATGAGCAGTTCTTC. It encodes CASRSYNEQFF.

The rearrangement links TRBV5-1 to TRBJ2-3, with 13 bases that match TRBD2. The CDR3 covers 16 residues. After removal of 7 bases from V and 6 bases from J, the junction contained 11 bases not matched to a gene. Germline V gene lookup returns CDR1 SGHRS and CDR2 YFSETQ. CDR3 sequence (DNA): TGCGCCAGCCGACCTACTAGCGGGGGGGCCTGGGATACGCAGTATTTT. Translated, it gives CASRPTSGGAWDTQYF.

The J gene is TRBJ1-6, the V gene TRBV29-1; no firm D call. Germline V gene lookup returns CDR1 SQVTM and CDR2 ANQGSEA. There are 13 residues in the CDR3. The V gene lost 5 bases and the J gene lost 6 bases, with 11 bases spanning the gap. As DNA, the CDR3 is TGCAGCGTTATGAAGGAGGTTAATTCACCCCTCCACTTT. Amino acids: CSVMKEVNSPLHF.

V and J are TRBV5-1 and TRBJ1-2; D not resolved. The CDR3 is 14 residues long. Trimming took 1 base from V and 4 from J, leaving 11 bases between them. Germline V gene lookup returns CDR1 SGHRS and CDR2 YFSETQ. The CDR3 reads CASSLIQESYGYTF. The CDR3 coding sequence is TGCGCCAGCAGCTTGATTCAGGAATCCTATGGCTACACCTTC.

Remarks on this clone: Mismatch with germline at one junction end may stem from a read error. The V and J genes are TRBV6-2 or TRBV6-3 and TRBJ1-1, with 8 positions matching TRBD1. The germline V gene has CDR1 MNHEY and CDR2 SVGEGT. The CDR3 has 14 amino acids. In nucleotides, the CDR3 is TGTGCCAGCAGCTCCCATTCTACAAAACAGGGGGGTTCCTTT. It specifies CASSSHSTKQGGSF.

The chain is built from TRBV4-3 and TRBJ1-1, with TRBD1 identical over 7 bases. Unmatched junction bases numbered 13, after V lost 1 base and J lost 5 bases. The germline CDR1 and CDR2 sequences are LGHNA and YSLEER. CDR3 size: 17 residues. The CDR3 reads CASSQAPVGRGWTEAFF. The CDR3 DNA is TGCGCCAGCAGCCAAGCCCCGGTAGGCAGGGGGTGGACTGAAGCTTTCTTT.

In nucleotides, the CDR3 is TGTGCCAGCAGCTTGGATGGCACAGGCAATCAGCCCCAGCATTTT. Protein product: CASSLDGTGNQPQHF. The chain recombines TRBV5-6 with TRBJ1-5; D uncertain. CDR3 length: 15 residues. Trimming left V 0 bases short and J 2 bases short, with 9 bases between. Per the germline V gene, CDR1 is SGHDT and CDR2 is YYEEEE. Combining the CDR3 with reference TRBV5-6 and TRBJ1-5 gives the whole variable domain DAGVTQSPTHLIKTRGQQVTLRCSPKSGHDTVSWYQQALGQGPQFIFQYYEEEERQRGNFPDRFSGHQFPNYSSELNVNALLLGDSALYLCASSLDGTGNQPQHFGDGTRLSIL.

The J gene is TRBJ2-6, the V gene TRBV11-3; D is possibly TRBD1 (6 bases). This CDR3 region has 17 residues. Germline loops: CDR1 SGHNT, CDR2 YENEEA. The V end was cut by 5 bases, the J end by 4 bases, with 18 bases between. CDR3 protein: CASSPTYSGTGANVLTF. The DNA for the CDR3 is TGTGCCAGCAGCCCAACGTATTCGGGGACAGGGGCCAACGTCCTGACTTTC. The full variable domain, completed using reference TRBV11-3 and TRBJ2-6, is EAGVVQSPRYKIIEKKQPVAFWCNPISGHNTLYWYLQNLGQGPELLIRYENEEAVDDSQLPKDRFSAERLKGVDSTLKIQPAELGDSAVYLCASSPTYSGTGANVLTFGAGSRLTVL.

The gene calls are TRBV4-2 and TRBJ1-3, with no clear D. Germline values: CDR1 LGHNA, CDR2 YNFKEQ. V dropped 0 bases and J dropped 0 bases, with 6 bases sitting between them. The CDR3 covers 15 residues. The CDR3 DNA follows: TGTGCCAGCAGCCAAGACCGGGGCTCTGGAAACACCATATATTTT. Translating gives CASSQDRGSGNTIYF.

The chain employs TRBV5-4 and TRBJ1-1; tentatively, D is TRBD1 (5 bases). Germline V lookup: CDR1 SGHNT, CDR2 YYREEE (reference sequence). This CDR3 spans 15 amino acids. V was clipped by 2 bases and J by 0 bases, with 11 bases between them. DNA for the CDR3: TGTGCCAGCAGCTTTGTGGGGGGAATGAACACTGAAGCTTTCTTT. Protein product: CASSFVGGMNTEAFF.

The genes are TRBV29-1 and TRBJ2-5; 7 bases are a match to TRBD1. The CDR3 contains 14 residues. Per the germline V gene, CDR1 is SQVTM and CDR2 is ANQGSEA. V was pared by 1 base and J by 4 bases, with 6 bases of the junction left unmatched. The CDR3 region has the DNA TGCAGCGTTGAAGGACAGGGATTAGGAGAGACCCAGTACTTC. It is translated as CSVEGQGLGETQYF.

V usage is TRBV9 and J usage is TRBJ1-3; 7 bases are shared with TRBD1. The CDR3 totals 14 residues. Losses at the gene ends were 3 bases for V and 8 bases for J; bases not matched to a gene: 8. Germline V gene sequence: CDR1 SGDLS, CDR2 YYNGEE. Here the CDR3 DNA reads TGTGCCAGCAGCGCAAGACAGGGTGTGGACACCATATATTTT. Its protein product is CASSARQGVDTIYF.

V usage is TRBV19 and J usage is TRBJ1-2; possible D gene TRBD1, 6 bases. The CDR3 loop spans 14 amino acids. Germline values: CDR1 LNHDA, CDR2 SQIVND (reference sequence). V lost 8 bases and J 2 bases, leaving 15 bases between the germline ends. The CDR3 loop reads CASHAGAPNYGYTF. The CDR3 region has the DNA TGTGCCAGTCACGCGGGGGCTCCCAACTATGGCTACACCTTC.

The rearrangement links TRBV15 to TRBJ1-3; TRBD1 might be the D (5 bases). Trimming took off 0 bases at V and 0 bases at J, with 9 bases between the two ends. Germline V gene lookup returns CDR1 LNHNV and CDR2 YYDKDF (reference sequence). The CDR3 contains 16 residues. The CDR3 DNA sequence: TGTGCCACCAGCAGAGATAGGGGCCTCTCTGGAAACACCATATATTTT. Translation: CATSRDRGLSGNTIYF.

This chain joins TRBV4-3 and TRBJ1-2, with D possibly TRBD1 on 5 matching bases. The V gene's germline CDR1 is LGHNA and CDR2 YSLEER. Trimming left V 0 bases short and J 8 bases short, with 13 bases between. This CDR3 is built from 14 residues. CDR3 DNA sequence: TGCGCCAGCAGCCAAGACGGCAGGGCGGCCGGCTACACCTTC. Translating it yields CASSQDGRAAGYTF.

J is TRBJ2-3 and V is TRBV6-5, with 7 bases lining up with TRBD1. Trimming removed 6 bases from V and 2 bases from J; junction bases left unmatched: 5. CDR3 size: 14 residues. Germline V lookup: CDR1 MNHEY, CDR2 SVGAGI. In nucleotides, the CDR3 is TGTGCCAGCAGACGGGACAGCCTCACAGATACGCAGTATTTT. Residues: CASRRDSLTDTQYF.

The chain employs TRBV3-1 (or the pseudogene TRBV3-2) and TRBJ1-2; D unclear. V was shortened by 1 base and J by 4 bases, with 10 bases between the two germline ends. Germline V gene lookup returns CDR1 LGHDT and CDR2 YNNKEL (reference sequence). This CDR3 contains 14 residues. The CDR3 nucleotides read TGTGCCAGCAGCCAAGGTCCGGGGAGCTATGGCTACACCTTC. Its protein product is CASSQGPGSYGYTF.

This clone is a singleton in its sample. The chain is built from TRBV3-1 (or the pseudogene TRBV3-2) and TRBJ2-3; TRBD2 is a possible D gene (7 bases). This CDR3 spans 16 amino acids. The germline V gene has CDR1 LGHDT and CDR2 YNNKEL (reference sequence). V shed 3 bases and J shed 6 bases, with 19 bases lying between them. The CDR3 coding sequence is TGTGCCAGCAGCCAGAGGCCGGTAGGGGGGGTGGATACGCAGTATTTT. This sequence encodes CASSQRPVGGVDTQYF.

The V and J genes are TRBV5-1 and TRBJ1-1, with D perhaps matching TRBD1 (6 bases). Germline assignment: CDR1 SGHRS and CDR2 YFSETQ. V was pared by 4 bases and J by 8 bases, with 9 bases between. This CDR3 spans 11 amino acids. CDR3 nucleotides: TGCGCCAGCAGCGGGGGGGCAGAAGCTTTCTTT. It translates to CASSGGAEAFF.